This T cell receptor beta chain appears in the sequencing data of a study of T cells in Graves' hyperthyroidism and ophthalmopathy. Germline lookup yields CDR1 MNHEY and CDR2 SMNVEV (reference sequence). This CDR3 has 17 amino acids. V gave up 6 bases and J gave up 1 base; unmatched junction bases: 3. General study results and limits: Blood also held most thyroid clonotypes expanded beyond 0.001.

Each person with ophthalmopathy scored at least 3 on the Clinical Activity Score, reached NOSPECS grade 4 or higher, and had been ill under 3 months. TCR beta CDR3 sequences were amplified from RNA transcripts. HTBI primers drove first-round RT-PCR of the TCR CDR3. TCRdb passed the multiplex PCR reads through MiXCR, listing each CDR3 protein once. The table includes about 290,000 distinct CDR3 sequences, roughly 20% detected once. Points on this clonotype: Its antigen is undetermined.

The sequenced sample was blood. This TCR came from a man aged 45-65 years with Graves' ophthalmopathy. The genes are TRBV27 and TRBJ2-1; 16 nucleotides line up with TRBD2. The CDR3 DNA follows: TGTGCCAGCAGGGGACTAGCGGGAGGGGGTTCCTACAATGAGCAGTTCTTC. It codes for CASRGLAGGGSYNEQFF.